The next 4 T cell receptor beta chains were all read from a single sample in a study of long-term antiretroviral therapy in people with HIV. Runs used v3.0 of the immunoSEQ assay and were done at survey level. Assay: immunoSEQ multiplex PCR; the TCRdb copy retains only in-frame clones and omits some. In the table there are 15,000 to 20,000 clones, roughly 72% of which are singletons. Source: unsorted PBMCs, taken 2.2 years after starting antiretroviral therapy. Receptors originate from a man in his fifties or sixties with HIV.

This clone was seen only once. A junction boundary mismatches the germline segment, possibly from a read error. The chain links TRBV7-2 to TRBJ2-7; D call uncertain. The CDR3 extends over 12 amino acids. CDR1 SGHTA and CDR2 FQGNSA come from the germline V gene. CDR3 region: CASSLVGVALSF. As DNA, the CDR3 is TGTGCCAGCAGCTTAGTGGGCGTCGCTCTAAGCTTC.

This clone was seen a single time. The CDR3 sequence: CASSSPGQGDTEAFF. CDR3 bases: TGTGCCAGCAGCTCTCCGGGACAGGGGGACACTGAAGCTTTCTTT. This chain joins TRBV9 and TRBJ1-1; TRBD1 matches 11 bases. CDR1 and CDR2 (germline): SGDLS, YYNGEE. Germline trimming cut 4 bases from V and 3 bases from J; bases unmatched to any gene: 5. This CDR3 is 15 amino acids long.

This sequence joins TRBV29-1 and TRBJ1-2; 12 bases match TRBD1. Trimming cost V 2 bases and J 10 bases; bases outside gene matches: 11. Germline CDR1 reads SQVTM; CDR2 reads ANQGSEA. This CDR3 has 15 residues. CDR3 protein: CSVESPGTGGGDYTF. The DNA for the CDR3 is TGCAGCGTTGAAAGTCCCGGGACAGGGGGCGGGGACTACACCTTC.

The DNA of the CDR3 is TGTGCCAGCAGTGAAGTTCCGGGCGGGAATGAAAAACTGTTTTTT. Translating gives CASSEVPGGNEKLFF. The chain is built from TRBV2 and TRBJ1-4; D is undetermined. From germline, CDR1 is SNHLY and CDR2 FYNNEI. V was shortened by 1 base and J by 5 bases, with 11 bases between the two germline ends. The CDR3 is 15 amino acids.